Detailed here is one T cell receptor (beta chain). Per the study methods: Reference gene primers were amplified, and this amplification served to estimate nucleated cell counts. The protocol was immunoSEQ multiplex PCR, while the TCRdb copy is restricted to in-frame clones and leaves out a portion. The V and J calls and clone size were taken over from that table, and D and trimming were inferred from the DNA. The sample includes 200,000 to 250,000 clones, about 85% of them seen just once. This record comes from a study of blood T cell repertoires in COVID-19. Study information: Collection of acute and convalescent COVID-19 samples took place in the United States, Italy and Spain. Sample material is recorded as cDNA or gDNA derived from T cells, B-cell-depleted T cells, or PBMCs.

Germline V gene data show CDR1 as KGHDR and CDR2 as SFDVKD. V lost 4 bases and J 0 bases, leaving 9 bases between the germline ends. The length of the CDR3 is 15 residues. This clonotype was obtained from a man aged 25-45 years who had recovered from COVID-19. The sequenced material came from peripheral blood. The genes are TRBV24-1 and TRBJ1-3, with D possibly being TRBD1 (5 bases). CDR3 DNA sequence: TGTGCCACCAGTGACGGACAACGCTCTGGAAACACCATATATTTT. This sequence encodes CATSDGQRSGNTIYF.